Listed below are T cell receptor beta chains from one sample, sequenced in a study of CD8+ T cells in alopecia areata. Measured with immunoSEQ multiplex PCR; TCRdb has only the in-frame clones, and not every one. The sample holds about 220,000 clones, around 57% seen once. Sequencing was performed on CD4+ T cells sorted from blood, taken at week 4, from a patient treated with tofacitinib. All receptors derive from a human donor with alopecia areata. Both conserved end residues are part of each CDR3. The order of the fields is V gene, J gene, clone size, D gene, CDR3 DNA, CDR3 protein. D genes are given only for firm matches. Rows may omit the clone size; those that give it use once, few, many or a size class.

TRBV6-5	TRBJ1-1	few	NA	TGTGCCAGCAGCTTTGATGGGGGGTCTGAAGCTTTCTTT	CASSFDGGSEAFF
TRBV4-3	TRBJ2-2	NA	NA	TGCGCCAGCAGCCGAAGGGGGAACACCGGGGAGCTGTTTTTT	CASSRRGNTGELFF
TRBV15	TRBJ2-3	NA	TRBD1	TGTGCCACCAGCCTTGGGACAGAAGATACGCAGTATTTT	CATSLGTEDTQYF
TRBV7-3	TRBJ2-7	few	NA	TGTGCCAGCAGCCCACAAGGCGGGGACGAGCAGTACTTC	CASSPQGGDEQYF
TRBV15	TRBJ1-3	NA	NA	TGTGCCACCAGCAGAGAACGGGCTGGGGACACCATATATTTT	CATSRERAGDTIYF
TRBV4-2	TRBJ2-5	NA	NA	TGTGCCAGCAGCCAAGGTTCGGCCCTCCGGGGGACCCAAGAGACCCAGTACTTC	CASSQGSALRGTQETQYF
TRBV4-3	TRBJ1-1	NA	NA	TGCGCCAGCAGCCAAGTTAAGGACACTGAAGCTTTCTTT	CASSQVKDTEAFF
TRBV14	TRBJ1-6	few	NA	TGTGCCAGCAGCCAAGATTGGAGTTCACCCCTCCACTTT	CASSQDWSSPLHF
TRBV10-2	TRBJ2-7	NA	NA	TGCGCCAGCAGCTCCAGACCCGGAGAAGGAGAGCAGTACTTC	CASSSRPGEGEQYF
TRBV25-1	TRBJ1-2	NA	TRBD1	TGTGCCAGCAGGGGACAGGGCCCCTATGGCTACACCTTC	CASRGQGPYGYTF
TRBV18	TRBJ1-1	few	TRBD1	TGTGCCAGCTCACCACAAGAGGGGGCGGACACTGAAGCTTTCTTT	CASSPQEGADTEAFF
TRBV4-1	TRBJ2-6	NA	NA	TGCGCCAGCAGCCCCAGGGTTGTGTCTGGGGCCAACGTCCTGACTTTC	CASSPRVVSGANVLTF
TRBV30	TRBJ2-2	once	TRBD1	TGTGCCTGGAGTGTACCCAGGGGGCTGAACACCGGGGAGCTGTTTTTT	CAWSVPRGLNTGELFF
TRBV30	TRBJ2-1	NA	TRBD1	TGTGCCTGGAGTGGGGGACAGGCAGAGCAGTTCTTC	CAWSGGQAEQFF
TRBV25-1	TRBJ2-6	few	TRBD1	TGTGCCAGCCGGACAGGGGCTTCGGGGGCCAACGTCCTGACTTTC	CASRTGASGANVLTF
TRBV7-2	TRBJ2-3	NA	NA	TGTGCCAGCAGCTTATCCGGCTCAACAGATACGCAGTATTTT	CASSLSGSTDTQYF
TRBV19	TRBJ1-1	NA	NA	TGTGCCAGTACTTCTACAGGGAGTACTGAAGCTTTCTTT	CASTSTGSTEAFF
TRBV5-6	TRBJ1-6	NA	NA	TGTGCCAGCAGCCTACGACAGGCAGCGGGCTCCTATAATTCACCCCTCCACTTT	CASSLRQAAGSYNSPLHF
TRBV10-3	TRBJ1-5	few	NA	TGTGCCATCAGTGGACAGGATAGCAATCAGCCCCAGCATTTT	CAISGQDSNQPQHF
TRBV7-2	TRBJ2-3	NA	NA	TGTGCCAGCAGCTTGACGGGCGGGCAGTATTTT	CASSLTGGQYF
TRBV6-1	TRBJ2-7	NA	TRBD2	TGTGCCAGCAGTGCTACTTCAGGGAGGGCCGTCAACGAGCAGTACTTC	CASSATSGRAVNEQYF
TRBV6-5	TRBJ2-1	NA	TRBD2	TGTGCCAGTAGACTAGCGCACTACAATGAGCAGTTCTTC	CASRLAHYNEQFF
TRBV11-2	TRBJ2-6	NA	NA	TGTGCCAGCAGCTCAGGACCCGGACAGACTGGGGCCAACGTCCTGACTTTC	CASSSGPGQTGANVLTF
TRBV19	TRBJ2-1	NA	TRBD2	TGTGCCACCCGGAGCGAGCGGGGGGCCGCCAATGAGCAGTTCTTC	CATRSERGAANEQFF
TRBV28	TRBJ1-5	few	NA	TGTGCCAGCAGTTTAAGTCAGCCCCAGCATTTT	CASSLSQPQHF
TRBV27	TRBJ2-3	few	NA	TGTGCCAGCAGTTTTTCGGCTTACCCCACAGATACGCAGTATTTT	CASSFSAYPTDTQYF
TRBV6-6	TRBJ2-2	few	NA	TGTGCCAGTGGGACGGGTGGATCCACCGGGGAGCTGTTTTTT	CASGTGGSTGELFF
TRBV18	TRBJ1-6	NA	NA	TGTGCCAGCTCGCCGGGCGGGGCTAATTCACCCCTCCACTTT	CASSPGGANSPLHF
TRBV14	TRBJ2-5	many	TRBD2	TGTGCCAGCAGCCAAGGGGCTAGCGGGGGCTTCCAAGAGACCCAGTACTTC	CASSQGASGGFQETQYF
TRBV30	TRBJ2-7	NA	NA	TGTGCCTGGAGTTTGGGCGCGGCCTACGAGCAGTACTTC	CAWSLGAAYEQYF
TRBV19	TRBJ2-1	NA	TRBD2	TGTGCCAGTAGTATTAAGCGGGGGGGCCAATCTGAGCAGTTCTTC	CASSIKRGGQSEQFF
TRBV7-2	TRBJ2-7	once	NA	TGTGCCAGCAGCTTGGGATATCGAGACAGCTTCTACGAGCAGTACTTC	CASSLGYRDSFYEQYF
TRBV7-9	TRBJ2-1	many	NA	TGTGCCAGCAGCTTAAGGAGGCCTCTTTACAATGAGCAGTTCTTC	CASSLRRPLYNEQFF
TRBV6-1	TRBJ1-1	NA	NA	TGTGCCAGCAGTGATGGCAGTGCGGGGAACACTGAAGCTTTCTTT	CASSDGSAGNTEAFF
TRBV30	TRBJ1-2	NA	NA	TGTGCCTGGAGATCTGGGGGCGTGCAGGGCTACACCTTC	CAWRSGGVQGYTF
TRBV29-1	TRBJ2-3	NA	NA	TGCAGCGTTGATGGCGTCACCCGCACAGATACGCAGTATTTT	CSVDGVTRTDTQYF
TRBV29-1	TRBJ1-1	NA	NA	TGCAGCGTTTCAGGACGACAGAAGAACACTGAAGCTTTCTTT	CSVSGRQKNTEAFF
TRBV7-9	TRBJ2-7	NA	TRBD2	TGTGCCAGCAGCCAAATCGGGACTAACCTAAAGGACCACGAGCAGTACTTC	CASSQIGTNLKDHEQYF
TRBV29-1	TRBJ2-2	few	NA	TGCAGCGTAGGCCGGGCAGGGAACACCGGGGAGCTGTTTTTT	CSVGRAGNTGELFF
TRBV29-1	TRBJ1-2	NA	NA	TGCAGCGCCAGAGAGGGCCGGGGCTACACCTTC	CSAREGRGYTF
TRBV30	TRBJ1-2	few	NA	TGTGCCTGGAGTATATCGGCACGACTATCTGGCTACACCTTC	CAWSISARLSGYTF
TRBV4-3	TRBJ1-2	few	NA	TGCGCCAGCAGCCAAGATCTAACTAGATCCTATGGCTACACCTTC	CASSQDLTRSYGYTF
TRBV7-2	TRBJ1-5	NA	NA	TGTGCCAGCAGCGACCGGGACACCTATAGCAATCAGCCCCAGCATTTT	CASSDRDTYSNQPQHF
TRBV7-7	TRBJ2-7	NA	NA	TGTGCCAGCAGCTCCGGACAGCGCTACGAGCAGTACTTC	CASSSGQRYEQYF
TRBV7-2	TRBJ1-2	NA	NA	TGTGCCAGCAGCTTAGGGATAGGGGAACTCTATGGCTACACCTTC	CASSLGIGELYGYTF
TRBV29-1	TRBJ1-2	few	NA	TGCAGCGTTTATAAGGGCAACTATGGCTACACCTTC	CSVYKGNYGYTF
TRBV5-6	TRBJ2-6	NA	NA	TGTGCCAGCAGCTCGGCGCACCCTGGGGCCAACGTCCTGACTTTC	CASSSAHPGANVLTF
TRBV25-1	TRBJ2-1	NA	TRBD2	TGTGCCAGCAGTGCACTAGCGGGGGTGGACAATGAGCAGTTCTTC	CASSALAGVDNEQFF